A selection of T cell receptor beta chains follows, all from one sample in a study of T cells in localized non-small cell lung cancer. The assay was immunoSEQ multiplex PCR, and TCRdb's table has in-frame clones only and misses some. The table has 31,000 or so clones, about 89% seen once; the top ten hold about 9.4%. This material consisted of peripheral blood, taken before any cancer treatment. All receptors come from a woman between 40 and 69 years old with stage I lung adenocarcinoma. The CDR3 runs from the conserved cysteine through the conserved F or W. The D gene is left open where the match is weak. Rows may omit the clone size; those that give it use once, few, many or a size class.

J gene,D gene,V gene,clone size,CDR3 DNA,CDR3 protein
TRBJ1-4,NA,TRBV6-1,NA,TGTGCCAGCAGTGCCGGCGGTGCAACTAATGAAAAACTGTTTTTT,CASSAGGATNEKLFF
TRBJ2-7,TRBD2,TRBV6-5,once,TGTGCCAGCAGTATAGCGGGGTTCTACGAGCAGTACTTC,CASSIAGFYEQYF
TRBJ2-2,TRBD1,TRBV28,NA,TGTGCCGGCAGAGGGACAGCGAACACCGGGGAGCTGTTTTTT,CAGRGTANTGELFF
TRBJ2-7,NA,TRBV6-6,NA,TGTGCCAGCAGGACAGGACTAGCCTACGAGCAGTACTTC,CASRTGLAYEQYF
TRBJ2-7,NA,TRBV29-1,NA,TGCAGCGTTGAGTTGGGGGCCCCCTACGAGCAGTACTTC,CSVELGAPYEQYF
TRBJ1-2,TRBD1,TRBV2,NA,TGTGCCAGCTCTTGGAGCCGGGACAGCGTCTATGGCTACACCTTC,CASSWSRDSVYGYTF
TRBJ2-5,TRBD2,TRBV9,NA,TGTGCCAGCAGTGCAGCGGGGGGCGTGGAGACCCAGTACTTC,CASSAAGGVETQYF
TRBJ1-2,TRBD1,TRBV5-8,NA,TGTGCCAGCAGCTCGAGACAGGGGCTAAACTATGGCTACACCTTC,CASSSRQGLNYGYTF
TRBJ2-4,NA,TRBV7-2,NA,TGTGCCAGCAGCTTAGTCGCAGGGCGCCAATTATTAGCCAAAAACATTCAGTACTTC,CASSLVAGRQLLAKNIQYF
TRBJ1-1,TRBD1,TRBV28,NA,TGTGCCAGCAGTTTAACGACAGGGGACACTGAAGCTTTCTTT,CASSLTTGDTEAFF
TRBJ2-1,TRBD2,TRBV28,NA,TGTGCCAGCATAAGCGCGGGAGAGGTCTACAATGAGCAGTTCTTC,CASISAGEVYNEQFF
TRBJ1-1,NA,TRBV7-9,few,TGTGCCAGCAGCCCAGGCGACAGTTTTAACACTGAAGCTTTCTTT,CASSPGDSFNTEAFF
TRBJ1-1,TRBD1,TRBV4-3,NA,TGCGCCAGCAGCCGACAGGGAGTCACTGAAGCTTTCTTT,CASSRQGVTEAFF
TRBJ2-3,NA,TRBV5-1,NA,TGCGCCAGCAGTCAAGGGGCCCCAAGTTCAGATACGCAGTATTTT,CASSQGAPSSDTQYF
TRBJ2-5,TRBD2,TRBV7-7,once,TGTGCTAGCAGCTTAGCGGGGAGGGAAGAGACCCAGTACTTC,CASSLAGREETQYF
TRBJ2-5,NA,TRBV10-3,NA,TGTGCCATCAGTGACGGGGACTCTAAAGAGACCCAGTACTTC,CAISDGDSKETQYF
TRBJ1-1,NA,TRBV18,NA,TGTGCCAGCTCACCGCCTTCAAGGTTCGGCACTGAAGCTTTCTTT,CASSPPSRFGTEAFF
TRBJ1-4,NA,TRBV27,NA,TGTGCCAGCAGTCCGCGGGTGGCTAATGAAAAACTGCTTTTT,CASSPRVANEKLLF
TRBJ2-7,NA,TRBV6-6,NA,TGTGCCAGCAGCCCCGACATGACCTCCTACGAGCAGTACTTC,CASSPDMTSYEQYF
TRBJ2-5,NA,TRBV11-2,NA,TGTGCCAGCAGCCCGATGGTGTACCAAGAGACCCAGTACTTC,CASSPMVYQETQYF
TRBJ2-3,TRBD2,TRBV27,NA,TGTGCCAGCAGATCACTAGCGGGGGGGAGATCAGATACGCAGTATTTT,CASRSLAGGRSDTQYF
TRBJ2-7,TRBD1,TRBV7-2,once,TGTGCCAGCAGCTTATGGGGACAGGGATACTACGAGCAGTACTTC,CASSLWGQGYYEQYF
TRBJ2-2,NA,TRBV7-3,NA,TGTGCCAGCAGCCCCGGCGGGATGAACACCGGGGAGCTGTTTTTT,CASSPGGMNTGELFF
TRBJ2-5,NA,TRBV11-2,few,TGTGCCAGCAGCTTAATCCTAGGCGGGGAGACCCAGTACTTC,CASSLILGGETQYF
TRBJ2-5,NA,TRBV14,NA,TGTGCCAGCAGTCTATCCTTATCAGAGACCCAGTACTTC,CASSLSLSETQYF
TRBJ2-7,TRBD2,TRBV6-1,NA,TGTGCCAGCAGCCCCCTACCGGGACTACGCTACGAGCAGTACTTC,CASSPLPGLRYEQYF
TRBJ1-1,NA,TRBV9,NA,TGTGCCAGCAGCGACTCACTTACCATGAACACTGAAGCTTTCTTT,CASSDSLTMNTEAFF
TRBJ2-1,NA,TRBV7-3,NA,TGTGCCAGCAGTGCAGGGCTAGGTCACAGCAATGAGCAGTTCTTC,CASSAGLGHSNEQFF
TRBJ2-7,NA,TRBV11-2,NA,TGTGCCAGCAGCTTAGAAACCAGCGAGCAGTACTTC,CASSLETSEQYF
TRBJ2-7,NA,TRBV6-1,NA,TGTGCCAGCAACAAGTACGAGCAGTACTTC,CASNKYEQYF
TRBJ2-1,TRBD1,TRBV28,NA,TGTGCCAGCAGTCCCCATGGGGACAGGAGCTCCTACAATGAGCAGTTCTTC,CASSPHGDRSSYNEQFF
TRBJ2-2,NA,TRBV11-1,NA,TGTGCCAGCAGCCCCCGATCCGGGGGCACCGGGGAGCTGTTTTTT,CASSPRSGGTGELFF
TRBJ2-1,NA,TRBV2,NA,TGTGCCAGCAGTGCTCTCCGAAAGCAGTTCTTC,CASSALRKQFF
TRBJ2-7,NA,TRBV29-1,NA,TGCAGCGTCCAAGAGGGATACTACGAGCAGTACTTC,CSVQEGYYEQYF
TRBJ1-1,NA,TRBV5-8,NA,TGTGCCAGCAGCCAGTCGGGCCTCCGAACGACTGAAGCTTTCTTT,CASSQSGLRTTEAFF
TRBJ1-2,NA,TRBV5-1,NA,TGCGCCAGCAGAGTTGAGAGGGAAGGGTATGGCTACACCTTC,CASRVEREGYGYTF
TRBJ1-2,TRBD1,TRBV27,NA,TGTGCCAGCAGTCCCCAGGGACAGGCGTCAAGAGGCTATGGCTACACCTTC,CASSPQGQASRGYGYTF
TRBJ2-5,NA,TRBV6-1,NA,TGTGCCAGCAGGGACTTCCAAGAGACCCAGTACTTC,CASRDFQETQYF
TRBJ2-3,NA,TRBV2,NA,TGTGCCAGCAGGCTCGGGCGGGGCACAGATACGCAGTATTTT,CASRLGRGTDTQYF
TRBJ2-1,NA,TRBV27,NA,TGTGCCAGCAGGTCCTCGTGGGCAGGGCGGACTGAGCAGTTCTTC,CASRSSWAGRTEQFF
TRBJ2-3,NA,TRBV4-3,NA,TGCGCCAGCAGCCAAGGTCTGGGGCAAGCAGATACGCAGTATTTT,CASSQGLGQADTQYF
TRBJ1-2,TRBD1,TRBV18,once,TGTGCCAGCTCACCCCGGACAGGGGTCCCTCTCTATGGCTACACCTTC,CASSPRTGVPLYGYTF
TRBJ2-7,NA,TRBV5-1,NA,TGCGCCAGCAGCGGCGGACAGCTAATCGAGCAGTACTTC,CASSGGQLIEQYF
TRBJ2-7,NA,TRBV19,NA,TGTGCCAGTAGTATCGTGGGACGCGGCTCCTACGAGCAGTACTTC,CASSIVGRGSYEQYF
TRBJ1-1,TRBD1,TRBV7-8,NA,TGTGCCAGCAGCGCACGGGACAGGGTGGGCACTGAAGCTTTCTTT,CASSARDRVGTEAFF
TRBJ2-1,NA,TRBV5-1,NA,TGCGCCAGCAGCTCCGGGGCGGAATACAATGAGCAGTTCTTC,CASSSGAEYNEQFF
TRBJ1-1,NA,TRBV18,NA,TGTGTTTCTAGGGGAAACACTGAAGCTTTCTTT,CVSRGNTEAFF
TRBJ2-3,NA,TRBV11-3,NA,TGTGCCAGCAGCTCACAGGGTTCCGGTACGCAGTATTTT,CASSSQGSGTQYF
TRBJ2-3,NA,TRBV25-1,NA,TGTGCCAGCAGCCCTAAGTTGGACACAGATACGCAGTATTTT,CASSPKLDTDTQYF